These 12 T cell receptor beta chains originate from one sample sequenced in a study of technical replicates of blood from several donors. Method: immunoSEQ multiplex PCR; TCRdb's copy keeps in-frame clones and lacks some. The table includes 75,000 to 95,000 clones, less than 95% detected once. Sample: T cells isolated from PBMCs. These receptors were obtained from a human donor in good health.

The CDR3 loop reads CASSSFPLSVSNSYNEQFF. CDR3 sequence (DNA): TGTGCCAGCAGCTCCTTTCCCTTATCGGTATCAAACTCCTACAATGAGCAGTTCTTC. V usage is TRBV11-2 and J usage is TRBJ2-1, with unresolved D. The CDR3 spans 19 residues. Germline values: CDR1 SGHAT, CDR2 FQNNGV. Trimming cost V 4 bases and J 0 bases, with 22 bases left between them.

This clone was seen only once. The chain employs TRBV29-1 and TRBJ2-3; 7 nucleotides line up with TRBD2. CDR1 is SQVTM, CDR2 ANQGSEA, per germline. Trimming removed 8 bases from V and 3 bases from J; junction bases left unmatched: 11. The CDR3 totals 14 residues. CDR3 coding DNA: TGCAGCACACCGGGGGGTGCTGGGACAGATACGCAGTATTTT. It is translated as CSTPGGAGTDTQYF.

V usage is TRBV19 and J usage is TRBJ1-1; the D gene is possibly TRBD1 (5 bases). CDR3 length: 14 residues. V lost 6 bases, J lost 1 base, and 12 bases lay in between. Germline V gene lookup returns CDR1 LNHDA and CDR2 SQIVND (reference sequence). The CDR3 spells CASRMTATNTEAFF. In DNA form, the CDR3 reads TGTGCCAGTAGGATGACAGCTACGAACACTGAAGCTTTCTTT. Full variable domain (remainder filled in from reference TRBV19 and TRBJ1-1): DGGITQSPKYLFRKEGQNVTLSCEQNLNHDAMYWYRQDPGQGLRLIYYSQIVNDFQKGDIAEGYSVSREKKESFPLTVTSAQKNPTAFYLCASRMTATNTEAFFGQGTRLTVV.

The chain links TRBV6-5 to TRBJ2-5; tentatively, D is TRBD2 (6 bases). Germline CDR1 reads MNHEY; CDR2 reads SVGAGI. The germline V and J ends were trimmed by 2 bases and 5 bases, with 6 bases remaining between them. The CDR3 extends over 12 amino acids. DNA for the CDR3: TGTGCCAGCAGTTACGGGGGGGAGACCCAGTACTTC. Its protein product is CASSYGGETQYF.

The CDR3 loop is CASSGGAAINYEQYF. Here the CDR3 DNA reads TGCGCCAGCAGCGGGGGGGCAGCGATCAACTACGAGCAGTACTTC. The chain carries TRBV5-1 and TRBJ2-7; tentative D call: TRBD2 (7 bases). V lost 4 bases and J 3 bases, leaving 17 bases between the germline ends. The CDR3 loop spans 15 amino acids. CDR1 is SGHRS and CDR2 is YFSETQ in the germline V gene.

The chain's CDR3 is CATGTGENQPQHF. CDR3 sequence (DNA): TGTGCCACCGGGACAGGCGAAAATCAGCCCCAGCATTTT. The V and J genes are TRBV6-5 and TRBJ1-5; 8 nucleotides align to TRBD1. The junction had 6 bases not matched to a gene; V was cut back by 10 bases and J by 4 bases. This CDR3 contains 13 residues. Germline CDR1 is MNHEY and CDR2 is SVGAGI.

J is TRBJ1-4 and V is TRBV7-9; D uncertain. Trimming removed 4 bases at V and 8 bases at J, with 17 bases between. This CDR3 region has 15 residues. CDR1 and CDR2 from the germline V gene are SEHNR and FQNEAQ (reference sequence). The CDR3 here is CASSSSRFQVEKLFF. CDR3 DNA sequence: TGTGCCAGCAGCTCGAGCAGGTTTCAAGTAGAAAAACTGTTTTTT.

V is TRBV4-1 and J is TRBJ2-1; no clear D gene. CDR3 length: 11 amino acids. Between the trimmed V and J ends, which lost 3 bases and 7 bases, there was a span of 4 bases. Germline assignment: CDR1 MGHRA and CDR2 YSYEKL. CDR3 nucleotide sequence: TGCGCCAGCAGCCAGCGGAATGAGCAGTTCTTC. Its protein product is CASSQRNEQFF.

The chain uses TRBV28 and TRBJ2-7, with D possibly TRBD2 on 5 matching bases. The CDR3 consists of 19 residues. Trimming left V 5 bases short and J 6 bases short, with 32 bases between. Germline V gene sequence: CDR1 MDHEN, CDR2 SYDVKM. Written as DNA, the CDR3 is TGTGCCAGCAGTCCCATCGAGGGCGACGGCTCCAAGCATTTAGGCGAGCAGTACTTC. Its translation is CASSPIEGDGSKHLGEQYF.

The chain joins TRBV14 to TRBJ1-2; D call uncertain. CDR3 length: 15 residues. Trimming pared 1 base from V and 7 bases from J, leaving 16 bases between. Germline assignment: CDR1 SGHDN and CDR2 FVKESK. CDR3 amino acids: CASSQGSRIAGGYTF. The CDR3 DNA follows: TGTGCCAGCAGCCAAGGGTCCAGGATAGCGGGTGGCTACACCTTC.

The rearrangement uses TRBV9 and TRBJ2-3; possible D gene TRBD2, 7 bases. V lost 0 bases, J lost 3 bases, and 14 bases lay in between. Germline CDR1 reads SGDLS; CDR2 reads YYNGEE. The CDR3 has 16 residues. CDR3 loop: CASSVGGGRGTDTQYF. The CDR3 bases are TGTGCCAGCAGCGTAGGGGGGGGGCGTGGTACAGATACGCAGTATTTT.

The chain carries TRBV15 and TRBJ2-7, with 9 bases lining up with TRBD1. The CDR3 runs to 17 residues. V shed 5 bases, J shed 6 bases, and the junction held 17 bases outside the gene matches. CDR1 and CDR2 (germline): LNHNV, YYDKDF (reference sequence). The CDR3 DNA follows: TGTGCCACCAGCCGCTCGTTTGGTGGACAGGGGAGAGGCGAGCAGTACTTC. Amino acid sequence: CATSRSFGGQGRGEQYF. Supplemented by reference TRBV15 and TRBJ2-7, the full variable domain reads DAMVIQNPRYQVTQFGKPVTLSCSQTLNHNVMYWYQQKSSQAPKLLFHYYDKDFNNEADTPDNFQSRRPNTSFCFLDIRSPGLGDTAMYLCATSRSFGGQGRGEQYFGPGTRLTVT.